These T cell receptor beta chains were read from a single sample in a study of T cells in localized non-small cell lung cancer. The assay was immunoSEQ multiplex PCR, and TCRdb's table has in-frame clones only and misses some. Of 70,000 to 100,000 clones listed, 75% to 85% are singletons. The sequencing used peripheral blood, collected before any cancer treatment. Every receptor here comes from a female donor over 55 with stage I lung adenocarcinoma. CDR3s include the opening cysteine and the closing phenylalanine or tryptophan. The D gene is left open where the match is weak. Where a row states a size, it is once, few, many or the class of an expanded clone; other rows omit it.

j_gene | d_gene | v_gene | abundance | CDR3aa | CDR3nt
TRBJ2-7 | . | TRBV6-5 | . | CASSERQGSGEQYF | TGTGCCAGCAGTGAACGCCAGGGGAGCGGAGAGCAGTACTTC
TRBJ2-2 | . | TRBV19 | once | CASSIAGAPNTGELFF | TGTGCCAGTAGTATAGCTGGGGCGCCGAACACCGGGGAGCTGTTTTTT
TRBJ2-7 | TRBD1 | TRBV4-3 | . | CASSQDLTGGYEQYF | TGCGCCAGCAGCCAAGATCTTACAGGGGGCTACGAGCAGTACTTC
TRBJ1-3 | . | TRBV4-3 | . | CASSPSTGISGNTIYF | TGCGCCAGCAGCCCCAGCACCGGGATCTCTGGAAACACCATATATTTT
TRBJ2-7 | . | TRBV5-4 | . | CASSWVDRTSSYEQYF | TGTGCCAGCAGCTGGGTGGATAGGACGAGCTCCTACGAGCAGTACTTC
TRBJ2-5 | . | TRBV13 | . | CASSQIGRGAQYF | TGTGCCAGCAGCCAGATAGGAAGGGGGGCCCAGTACTTC
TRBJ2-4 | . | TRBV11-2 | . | CASLEGNIQYF | TGTGCCAGTCTTGAGGGGAACATTCAGTACTTC
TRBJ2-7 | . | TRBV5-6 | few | CASSYGDEQYF | TGTGCCAGCAGTTACGGAGACGAGCAGTACTTC
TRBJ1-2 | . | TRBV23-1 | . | CASSQSRPLRPRHCYGYTF | TGCGCCAGCAGTCAATCCAGGCCCCTAAGGCCCAGGCATTGCTATGGCTACACCTTC
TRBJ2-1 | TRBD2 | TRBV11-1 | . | CASSTGTSGNEQFF | TGTGCCAGCAGCACAGGGACTAGCGGTAATGAGCAGTTCTTC
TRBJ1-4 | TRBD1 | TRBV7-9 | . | CASSEPGQRNEKLFF | TGTGCCAGCAGCGAGCCGGGACAGCGTAATGAAAAACTGTTTTTT
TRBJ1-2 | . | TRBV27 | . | CASTSWGMNYGYTF | TGTGCCAGCACCTCCTGGGGTATGAACTATGGCTACACCTTC
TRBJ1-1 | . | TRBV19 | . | CASSVRDLNTEAFF | TGTGCCAGTAGTGTGCGGGACCTGAACACTGAAGCTTTCTTT
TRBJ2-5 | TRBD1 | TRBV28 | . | CASKTGGRETQYF | TGTGCCAGCAAGACAGGGGGTAGGGAGACCCAGTACTTC
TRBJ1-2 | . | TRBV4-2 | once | CASSQDAAIGYTF | TGTGCCAGCAGCCAAGATGCGGCTATAGGCTACACCTTC
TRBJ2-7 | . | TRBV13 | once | CASSLVGSSYEQYF | TGTGCCAGCAGCTTAGTAGGTAGCTCCTACGAGCAGTACTTC
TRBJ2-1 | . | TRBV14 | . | CASSHRDRNEQFF | TGTGCCAGCAGCCACCGGGACCGCAATGAGCAGTTCTTC
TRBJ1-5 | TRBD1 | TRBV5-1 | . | CASSLTTGARQPQHF | TGCGCCAGCAGCTTGACGACAGGGGCGAGGCAGCCCCAGCATTTT
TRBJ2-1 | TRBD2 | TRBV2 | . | CASSEGGLVYNEQFF | TGTGCCAGCAGTGAGGGGGGACTAGTTTACAATGAGCAGTTCTTC
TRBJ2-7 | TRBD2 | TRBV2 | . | CASLARGSEQYF | TGTGCCAGCCTTGCGCGCGGGAGCGAGCAGTACTTC
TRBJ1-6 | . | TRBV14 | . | CASSLLGGAYNSPLHF | TGTGCCAGCAGCCTTCTAGGGGGTGCCTATAATTCACCCCTCCACTTT
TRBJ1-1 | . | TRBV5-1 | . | CASSLEGESMATEAFF | TGCGCCAGCAGCTTGGAAGGGGAGAGCATGGCCACTGAAGCTTTCTTT
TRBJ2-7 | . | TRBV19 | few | CASTVGTGPTYEQYF | TGTGCCAGTACCGTGGGTACAGGGCCAACCTACGAGCAGTACTTC
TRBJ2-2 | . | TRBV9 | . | CASSVHRVTGELFF | TGTGCCAGCAGCGTGCACAGGGTGACCGGGGAGCTGTTTTTT
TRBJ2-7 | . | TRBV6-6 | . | CASSRSYSSGQYF | TGTGCCAGCAGCAGATCTTATTCCAGCGGGCAGTACTTC
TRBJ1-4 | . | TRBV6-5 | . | CASSYSSRGFGEKLFF | TGTGCCAGCAGTTACTCGAGTCGGGGGTTCGGGGAAAAACTGTTTTTT
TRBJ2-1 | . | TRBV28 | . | CASTTSDYNEQFF | TGTGCCAGCACCACGTCCGATTACAATGAGCAGTTCTTC
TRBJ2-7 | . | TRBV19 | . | CASSIDPGGYYF | TGTGCCAGTAGTATAGATCCGGGGGGCTATTACTTC